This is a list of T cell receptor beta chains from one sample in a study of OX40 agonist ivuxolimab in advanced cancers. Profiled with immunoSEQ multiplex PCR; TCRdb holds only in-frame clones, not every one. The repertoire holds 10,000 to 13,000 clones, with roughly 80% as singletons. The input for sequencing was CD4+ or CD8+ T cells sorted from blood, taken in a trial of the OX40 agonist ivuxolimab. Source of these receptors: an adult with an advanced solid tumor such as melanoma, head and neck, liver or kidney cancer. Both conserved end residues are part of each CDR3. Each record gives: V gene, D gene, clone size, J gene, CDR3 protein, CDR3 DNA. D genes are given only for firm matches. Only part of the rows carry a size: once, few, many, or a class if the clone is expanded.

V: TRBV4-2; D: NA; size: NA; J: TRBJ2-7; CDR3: CASSQDIGGEQYF; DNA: TGTGCCAGCAGCCAAGATATAGGGGGCGAGCAGTACTTC
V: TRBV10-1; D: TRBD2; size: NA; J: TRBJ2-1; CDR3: CASSDSGGASEQFF; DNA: TGCGCCAGCAGTGATAGCGGGGGGGCCAGTGAGCAGTTCTTC
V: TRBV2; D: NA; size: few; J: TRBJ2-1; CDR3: CASQGDRNEQFF; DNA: TGTGCCTCGCAAGGGGACCGCAATGAGCAGTTCTTC
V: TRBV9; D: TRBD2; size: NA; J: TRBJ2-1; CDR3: CASSVEAGVSNEQFF; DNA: TGTGCCAGCAGCGTAGAAGCGGGAGTATCAAATGAGCAGTTCTTC
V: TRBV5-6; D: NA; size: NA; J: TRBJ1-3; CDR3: CASSLAGGTIYF; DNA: TGTGCCAGCAGCTTGGCCGGAGGCACCATATATTTT
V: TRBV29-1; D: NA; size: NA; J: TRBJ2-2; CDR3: CSARDPDTGELFF; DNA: TGCAGCGCTCGGGACCCGGACACCGGGGAGCTGTTTTTT
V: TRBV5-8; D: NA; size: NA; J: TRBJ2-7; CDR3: CASSLSTGRSEQYF; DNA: TGTGCCAGCAGCTTGTCAACGGGGCGAAGCGAGCAGTACTTC
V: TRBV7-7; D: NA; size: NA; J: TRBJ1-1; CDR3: CASSLAVDSTEAFF; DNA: TGTGCTAGCAGCTTAGCTGTGGATTCCACTGAAGCTTTCTTT
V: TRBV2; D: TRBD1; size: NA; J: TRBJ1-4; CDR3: CASTGTVATNEKLFF; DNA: TGTGCCAGCACCGGGACAGTTGCAACTAATGAAAAACTGTTTTTT
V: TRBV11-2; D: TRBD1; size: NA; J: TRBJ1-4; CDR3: CASSLDGQGVTLGHEKLFF; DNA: TGTGCCAGCAGCTTAGATGGACAGGGAGTTACTTTGGGGCACGAAAAACTGTTTTTT
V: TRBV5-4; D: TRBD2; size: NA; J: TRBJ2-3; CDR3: CASSRDYSTDTQYF; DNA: TGTGCCAGCAGCCGGGACTATAGCACAGATACGCAGTATTTT
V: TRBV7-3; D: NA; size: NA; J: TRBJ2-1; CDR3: CASSRYKWDTAYNEQFF; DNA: TGTGCCAGCAGCAGATACAAGTGGGACACAGCCTACAATGAGCAGTTCTTC
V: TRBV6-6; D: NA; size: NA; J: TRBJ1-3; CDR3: CASSYDPASSGNTIYF; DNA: TGTGCCAGCAGTTACGACCCCGCAAGCTCTGGAAACACCATATATTTT
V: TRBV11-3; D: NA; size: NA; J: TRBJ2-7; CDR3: CASSLGLETYYEQYF; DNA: TGTGCCAGCAGCTTAGGGCTAGAGACTTACTACGAGCAGTACTTC
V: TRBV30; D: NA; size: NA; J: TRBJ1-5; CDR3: CAWSVPGRISPQHF; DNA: TGTGCCTGGAGTGTTCCCGGTAGAATTTCGCCCCAGCATTTT
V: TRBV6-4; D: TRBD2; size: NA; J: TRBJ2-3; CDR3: CASSVSGGAPDTQYF; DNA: TGTGCCAGCAGCGTTAGCGGGGGGGCCCCAGATACGCAGTATTTT
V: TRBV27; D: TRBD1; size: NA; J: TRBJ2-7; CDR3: CASSLMTGDSSYEQYF; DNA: TGTGCCAGCAGTTTGATGACAGGGGACAGCTCCTACGAGCAGTACTTC
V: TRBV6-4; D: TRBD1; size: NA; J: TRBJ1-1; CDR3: CASSQGDNTEAFF; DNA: TGTGCCAGCTCACAGGGGGATAACACTGAAGCTTTCTTT
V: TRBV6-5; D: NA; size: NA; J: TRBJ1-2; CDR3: CASSLTGNYGYTF; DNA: TGTGCCAGCAGCTTGACAGGAAACTATGGCTACACCTTC
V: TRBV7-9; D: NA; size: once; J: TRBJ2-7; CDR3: CASSLGSYEQYF; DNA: TGTGCCAGCAGCTTAGGCTCCTACGAGCAGTACTTC
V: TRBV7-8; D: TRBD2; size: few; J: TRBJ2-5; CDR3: CASSLAGGMETQYF; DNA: TGTGCCAGCAGCTTAGCGGGAGGGATGGAGACCCAGTACTTC
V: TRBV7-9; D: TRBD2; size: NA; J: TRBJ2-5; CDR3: CASRPGLAEETQYF; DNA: TGTGCCAGCAGACCTGGACTAGCGGAAGAGACCCAGTACTTC
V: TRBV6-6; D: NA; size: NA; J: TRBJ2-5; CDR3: CASTNSRGGGETQYF; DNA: TGTGCCAGCACCAACTCGAGGGGGGGCGGGGAGACCCAGTACTTC
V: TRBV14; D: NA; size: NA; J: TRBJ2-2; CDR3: CASSQPGSRGGELFF; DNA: TGTGCCAGCAGCCAACCGGGCTCCCGCGGCGGGGAGCTGTTTTTT
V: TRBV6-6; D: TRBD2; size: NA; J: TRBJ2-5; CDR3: CASTAGGQETQYF; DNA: TGTGCCAGCACAGCGGGAGGGCAAGAGACCCAGTACTTC
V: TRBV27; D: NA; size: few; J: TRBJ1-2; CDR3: CASSPDILDTF; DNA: TGTGCCAGCAGTCCGGACATCCTTGACACCTTC
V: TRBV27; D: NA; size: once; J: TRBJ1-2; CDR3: CASSLSTATNYGYTF; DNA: TGTGCCAGCAGTTTAAGCACAGCCACTAACTATGGCTACACCTTC